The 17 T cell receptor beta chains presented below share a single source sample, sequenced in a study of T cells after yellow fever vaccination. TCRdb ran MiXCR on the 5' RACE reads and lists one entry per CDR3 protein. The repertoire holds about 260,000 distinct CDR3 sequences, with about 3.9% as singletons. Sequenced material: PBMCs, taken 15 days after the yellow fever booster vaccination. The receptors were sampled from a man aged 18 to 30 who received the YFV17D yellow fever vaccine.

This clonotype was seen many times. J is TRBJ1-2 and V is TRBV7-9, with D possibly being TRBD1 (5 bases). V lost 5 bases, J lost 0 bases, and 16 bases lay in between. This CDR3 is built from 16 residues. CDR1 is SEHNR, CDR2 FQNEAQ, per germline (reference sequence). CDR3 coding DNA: TGTGCCAGCAGCAACACTTTTGGGGACGCTAACTATGGCTACACCTTC. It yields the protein CASSNTFGDANYGYTF.

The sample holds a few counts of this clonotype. CDR3 nucleotides: TGCGCCAGCTCCCCATGGCGGGGGGCCTACAATGAGCAGTTCTTC. As protein: CASSPWRGAYNEQFF. The gene calls are TRBV23-1 and TRBJ2-1; the match to TRBD2 covers 8 bases. TRBV23-1 is identified as an open reading frame with a role that is uncertain. J lost 2 bases, V lost 8 bases, and 8 bases had no gene match. This CDR3 comprises 15 residues.

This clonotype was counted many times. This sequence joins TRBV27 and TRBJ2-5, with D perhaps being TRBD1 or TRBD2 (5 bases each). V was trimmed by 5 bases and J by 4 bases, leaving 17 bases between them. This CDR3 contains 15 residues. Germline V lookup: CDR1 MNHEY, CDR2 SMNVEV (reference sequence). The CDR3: CASSPWGFGTETQYF. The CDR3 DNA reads TGTGCCAGCAGTCCCTGGGGCTTCGGGACAGAGACCCAGTACTTC.

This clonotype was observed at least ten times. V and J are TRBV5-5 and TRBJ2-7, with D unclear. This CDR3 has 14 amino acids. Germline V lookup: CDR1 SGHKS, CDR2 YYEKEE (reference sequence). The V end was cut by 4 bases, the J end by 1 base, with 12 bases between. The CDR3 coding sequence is TGTGCCAGCAGCAAAGACACGGCGTCCTACGAGCAGTACTTC. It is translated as CASSKDTASYEQYF. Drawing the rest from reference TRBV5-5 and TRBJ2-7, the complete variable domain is DAGVTQSPTHLIKTRGQQVTLRCSPISGHKSVSWYQQVLGQGPQFIFQYYEKEERGRGNFPDRFSARQFPNYSSELNVNALLLGDSALYLCASSKDTASYEQYFGPGTRLTVT.

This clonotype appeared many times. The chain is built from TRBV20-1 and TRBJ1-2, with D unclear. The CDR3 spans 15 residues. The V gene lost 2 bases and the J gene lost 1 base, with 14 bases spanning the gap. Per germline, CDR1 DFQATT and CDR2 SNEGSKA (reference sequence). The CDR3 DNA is TGCAGTGCTAGACCTTTGGGAAACCTTAACTATGGCTACACCTTC. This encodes CSARPLGNLNYGYTF.

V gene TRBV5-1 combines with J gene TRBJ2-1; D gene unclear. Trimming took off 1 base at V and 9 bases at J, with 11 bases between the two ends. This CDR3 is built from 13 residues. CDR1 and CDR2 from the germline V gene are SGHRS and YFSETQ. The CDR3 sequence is CASSLSSVTEQFF. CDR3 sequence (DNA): TGCGCCAGCAGCTTGTCAAGCGTCACTGAGCAGTTCTTC.

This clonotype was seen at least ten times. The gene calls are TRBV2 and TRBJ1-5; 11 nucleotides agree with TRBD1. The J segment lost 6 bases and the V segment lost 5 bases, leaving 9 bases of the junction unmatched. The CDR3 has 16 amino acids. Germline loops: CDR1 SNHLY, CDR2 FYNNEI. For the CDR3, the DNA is TGTGCCAGCAGTTCCTGGACAGGGGGCGGGAGTCAGCCCCAGCATTTT. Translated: CASSSWTGGGSQPQHF. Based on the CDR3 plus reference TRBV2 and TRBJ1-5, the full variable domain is EPEVTQTPSHQVTQMGQEVILRCVPISNHLYFYWYRQILGQKVEFLVSFYNNEISEKSEIFDDQFSVERPDGSNFTLKIRSTKLEDSAMYFCASSSWTGGGSQPQHFGDGTRLSIL.

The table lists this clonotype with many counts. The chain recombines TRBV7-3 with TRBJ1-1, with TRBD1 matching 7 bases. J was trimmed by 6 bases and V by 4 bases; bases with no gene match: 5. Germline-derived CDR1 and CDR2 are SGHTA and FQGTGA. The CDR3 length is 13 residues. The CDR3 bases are TGTGCCAGCAGCTACGGGACAGACGCTGAAGCTTTCTTT. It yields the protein CASSYGTDAEAFF.

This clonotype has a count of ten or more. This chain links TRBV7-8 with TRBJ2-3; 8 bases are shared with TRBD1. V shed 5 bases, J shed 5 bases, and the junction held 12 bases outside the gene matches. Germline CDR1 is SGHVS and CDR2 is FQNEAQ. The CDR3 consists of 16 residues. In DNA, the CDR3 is TGTGCCAGCAGCCCTGCCCGGGACAGGACGGAAGATACGCAGTATTTT. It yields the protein CASSPARDRTEDTQYF.

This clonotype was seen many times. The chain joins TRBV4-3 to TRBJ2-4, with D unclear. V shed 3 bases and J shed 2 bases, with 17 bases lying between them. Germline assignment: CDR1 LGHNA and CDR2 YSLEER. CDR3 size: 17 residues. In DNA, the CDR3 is TGCGCCAGCAGCCAGTCGGGTAGCCTAATCCCCAAAAACATTCAGTACTTC. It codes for CASSQSGSLIPKNIQYF.

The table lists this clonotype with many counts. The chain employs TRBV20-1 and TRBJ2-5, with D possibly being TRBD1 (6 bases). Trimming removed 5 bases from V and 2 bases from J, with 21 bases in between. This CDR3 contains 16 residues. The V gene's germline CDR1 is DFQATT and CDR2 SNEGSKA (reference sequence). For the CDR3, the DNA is TGCAGTGCTCTACCAGCCAGGGGCCACAGACAAGAGACCCAGTACTTC. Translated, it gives CSALPARGHRQETQYF.

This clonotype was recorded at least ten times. The CDR3 sequence: CASSPYEQYV. CDR3 sequence (DNA): TGTGCCAGCAGCCCGTACGAGCAGTACGTC. The chain links TRBV7-6 to TRBJ2-7; D is ambiguous. Germline CDR1 and CDR2: SGHVS and FNYEAQ. The CDR3 loop spans 10 amino acids. V dropped 5 bases and J dropped 4 bases, with 3 bases sitting between them.

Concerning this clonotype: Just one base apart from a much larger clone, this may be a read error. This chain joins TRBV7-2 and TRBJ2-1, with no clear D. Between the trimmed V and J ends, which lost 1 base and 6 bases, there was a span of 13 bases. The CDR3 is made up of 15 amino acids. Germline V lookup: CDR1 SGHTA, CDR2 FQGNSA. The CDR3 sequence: CASSLDVATANEQFF. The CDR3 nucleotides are TGTGCCAGCAGCTTAGACGTGGCCACCGCCAATGAGCAGTTCTTC.

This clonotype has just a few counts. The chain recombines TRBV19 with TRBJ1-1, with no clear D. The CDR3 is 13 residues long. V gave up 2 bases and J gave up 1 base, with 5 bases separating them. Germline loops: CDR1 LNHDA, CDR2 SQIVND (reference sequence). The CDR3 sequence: CASSINGNTEAFF. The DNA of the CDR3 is TGTGCCAGTAGTATAAACGGGAACACTGAAGCTTTCTTT.

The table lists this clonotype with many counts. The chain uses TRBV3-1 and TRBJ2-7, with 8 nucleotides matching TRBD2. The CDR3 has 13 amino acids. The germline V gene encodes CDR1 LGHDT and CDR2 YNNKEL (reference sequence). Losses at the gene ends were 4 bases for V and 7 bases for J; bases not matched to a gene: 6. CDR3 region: CASSPGLAWEQYF. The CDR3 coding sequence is TGTGCCAGCAGCCCAGGACTAGCTTGGGAGCAGTACTTC.

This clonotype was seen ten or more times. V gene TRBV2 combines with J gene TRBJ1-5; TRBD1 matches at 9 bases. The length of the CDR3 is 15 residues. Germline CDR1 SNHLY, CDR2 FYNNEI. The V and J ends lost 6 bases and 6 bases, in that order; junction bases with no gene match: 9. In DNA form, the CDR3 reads TGTGCCAGCAGAACCGGGACAGGGAAAAGTCAGCCCCAGCATTTT. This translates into CASRTGTGKSQPQHF.

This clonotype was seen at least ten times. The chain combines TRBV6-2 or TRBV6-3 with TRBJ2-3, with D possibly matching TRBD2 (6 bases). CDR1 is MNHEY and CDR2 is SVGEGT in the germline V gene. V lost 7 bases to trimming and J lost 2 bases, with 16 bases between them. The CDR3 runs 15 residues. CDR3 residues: CASNYPGLITDTQYF. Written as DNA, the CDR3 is TGTGCCAGCAATTATCCGGGACTCATCACAGATACGCAGTATTTT.